This note documents a single TCR beta chain sequence. These data originate in a study of blood T cell repertoires in COVID-19. Study-level information: PBMCs, B-cell-depleted T cells, or T cells were the source of the cDNA or gDNA that made up the material.

Participants were aged about 18 to 100 years from about two dozen US areas. Cohort assignment relied on participant-reported clinical history. TCRdb's copy holds only in-frame clones and misses some; the assay was immunoSEQ multiplex PCR. Altogether about 130,000 clones are present, 70% to 90% being singletons, with the ten largest covering under 2.5%. This CDR3 has 14 amino acids. Trimming removed 1 base from V and 4 bases from J, with 10 bases in between. CDR1 and CDR2 (germline): SGHTS, YDEGEE. Sequencing used PBMCs or T cells enriched from blood (not recorded which). The rearrangement joins TRBV5-8 to TRBJ2-3; tentatively, D is TRBD1 (5 bases). The TCR was taken from a woman aged 45-59 years who had recovered from COVID-19. The CDR3 loop reads CASSLLGVADTQYF. CDR3 sequence (DNA): TGTGCCAGCAGCTTGTTAGGGGTTGCAGATACGCAGTATTTT.